A single sample is the source of the 3 T cell receptor beta chains below, sequenced in a study of early T cells in non-severe SARS-CoV-2 infection. TCRdb used MiXCR to reprocess the 5' RACE reads, holding one entry per CDR3 protein. This table holds just under 60,000 distinct CDR3 sequences, 8.9% found once. Material: whole blood. The receptors stem from an adult who was a healthcare worker with PCR-confirmed SARS-CoV-2 infection or an uninfected control (not recorded which).

The V gene is TRBV5-6, the J gene TRBJ2-3; no clear D. The CDR3 is 15 residues long. Trimming removed 1 base from V and 8 bases from J, with 17 bases in between. CDR1 and CDR2 (germline): SGHDT, YYEEEE. CDR3 DNA: TGTGCCAGCAGCTTGAAGACGGACGTTATACGTACGCAGTATTTT. Residues: CASSLKTDVIRTQYF.

This clonotype has a handful of counts. The rearrangement joins TRBV7-9 to TRBJ1-1, with TRBD1 matching over 12 bases. The trim removed 3 bases at V and 10 bases at J, leaving 6 bases unmatched. Germline CDR1 and CDR2: SEHNR and FQNEAQ (reference sequence). The CDR3 has 14 amino acids. CDR3 nucleotide sequence: TGTGCCAGCAGCTTGGGACAGGGGGCGCCGGGAGCTTTCTTT. It is translated as CASSLGQGAPGAFF.

The rearrangement uses TRBV5-1 and TRBJ1-4; TRBD1 matches 9 bases. Germline values: CDR1 SGHRS, CDR2 YFSETQ. V was clipped by 2 bases and J by 8 bases; unmatched bases: 4. This CDR3 is 14 amino acids long. CDR3 in amino acids: CASSLTGTGEKLFF. As DNA, the CDR3 is TGCGCCAGCAGCTTAACCGGGACAGGGGAAAAACTGTTTTTT.